The clone carrying this T cell receptor beta chain was picked up one time. As yet, its antigen is unknown. Donors comprised only Caucasian adults living in Nashville, Tennessee. This sample was included in a study of shared clonotypes between healthy human individuals. On the study more broadly: The study enrolled a couple of women and a few men aged 18 to 49. Study-level points and caveats: Estimated clonotype richness was generally higher in naive than memory subsets.

V lost 3 bases to trimming and J lost 7 bases, with 21 bases between them. This CDR3 has 17 residues. The V gene's germline CDR1 is LNHNV and CDR2 YYDKDF (reference sequence). Measured with immunoSEQ multiplex PCR; TCRdb has only the in-frame clones, and not every one. The sample lists some 1 million clones, around 76% occurring once. The chain carries TRBV15 and TRBJ2-2; D may be TRBD2 (6 bases). Sample: memory CD4+ T cells sorted from blood. Subset reported: CD45RA-negative fraction. The receptor comes from a man in his late teens or twenties in good health. The CDR3 loop reads CATSSHSSGELIGELFF. CDR3 coding DNA: TGTGCCACCAGCAGCCACTCCTCGGGGGAATTGATCGGGGAGCTGTTTTTT.